What follows is one T cell receptor (beta chain) and its context. The junction shows a germline mismatch at one end, possibly a read error. This entry is derived from a study of blood T cell repertoires in COVID-19. In the authors' workflow: Estimated nucleated cell counts came from reference gene primer amplification. The assay was immunoSEQ multiplex PCR, and TCRdb's table has in-frame clones only and misses some. The V and J calls and clone size come from that table; D and trimming were worked out from the DNA. The table includes approximately 52,000 clones, 84% detected once. Sequencing used peripheral blood. This receptor was taken from an elderly woman with acute or convalescent COVID-19.

The CDR3 nucleotides read TGTGCTAGCAGCCCCGGGACAGTAAACAATGAGCAGTTCTTC. This sequence encodes CASSPGTVNNEQFF. The chain joins TRBV7-7 to TRBJ2-1; 7 positions match TRBD1. This CDR3 spans 14 amino acids. Germline V gene data show CDR1 as SSHAT and CDR2 as FNYEAQ (reference sequence).